The clone carrying this T cell receptor beta chain came up once. No antigen is known for it. The data originate from a study of OX40 agonist ivuxolimab in advanced cancers. About the research overall: The patients received agonistic anti-OX40 (CD134) antibody ivuxolimab. At approximately 80% male, the cohort had a mean age of around 56 years, ranging from about 23 to 79. Patients receiving dose escalation had hepatocellular carcinoma, melanoma, renal cell or head and neck cancer.

The CDR3 length is 17 residues. The V end was cut by 4 bases, the J end by 3 bases, with 22 bases between. CDR1 and CDR2 from the germline V gene are SGHDN and FVKESK. Measured with immunoSEQ multiplex PCR; TCRdb has only the in-frame clones, and not every one. Of 30,000 to 40,000 clones listed, approximately 90% were seen once; the top ten hold roughly an eighth. Notes on the study in general: The study found that CD8+ T cells averaged more expanded clones than CD4+.

The clonotype was recovered from an adult with an advanced solid tumor such as melanoma, head and neck, liver or kidney cancer. The source material was CD4+ or CD8+ T cells sorted from blood, sampled in a trial of the OX40 agonist ivuxolimab. The chain recombines TRBV14 with TRBJ2-7; no clear D gene. This chain's CDR3 is CASSPWAPNPFFYEQYF. The CDR3 DNA reads as TGTGCCAGCAGCCCCTGGGCCCCGAACCCCTTTTTCTACGAGCAGTACTTC.